Sequencing of this T cell receptor beta chain was carried out in a study of beta chain features in type 1 diabetes. With regard to this clone: Its antigen is currently unknown.

This CDR3 comprises 15 residues. Germline CDR1 reads SGHNT; CDR2 reads YENEEA. Trimming removed 0 bases at V and 10 bases at J, with 16 bases between. Study-level findings and limits: There was a moderate but significant shortening of TCRB CDR3s in all four CD4+ subsets of Type 1 diabetes patients.

The study reverse transcribed the entire isolated RNA, so it sequenced expressed TCRB transcripts. Libraries were prepared by immunoSEQ multiplex PCR; TCRdb keeps only in-frame clonotypes and omits some of them. The repertoire consists of 250,000 or so clones, with 25% to 30% occurring once and the leading ten covering 3.5% to 4.5%. Heparinised blood was drawn once per donor, averaging approximately 0.12 L. Sorted populations all exceeded 95% purity. The chain uses TRBV11-3 and TRBJ2-1, with D hard to call. The source of this sequence is a man aged 25 to 40 in good health. What was sequenced was central memory CD4+ T cells from blood. In DNA, the CDR3 is TGTGCCAGCAGCTTAGAGATGGCTCCCTATCGAGAGCAGTTCTTC. Translated, it gives CASSLEMAPYREQFF.